These 29 T cell receptor beta chains came from one sample sequenced in a study of OX40 agonist ivuxolimab in advanced cancers. Produced via immunoSEQ multiplex PCR; TCRdb's table is partial and in-frame only. Of tens of thousands of clones listed, 88% were seen once; the top ten hold about 0.8%. Specimen: CD4+ or CD8+ T cells sorted from blood, collected in a trial of the OX40 agonist ivuxolimab. The receptors stem from an adult with an advanced solid tumor such as melanoma, head and neck, liver or kidney cancer.

The J gene is TRBJ2-1, the V gene TRBV7-8; D is possibly TRBD2 (5 bases). The CDR3 is 12 amino acids. V was shortened by 7 bases and J by 10 bases, with 14 bases between the two germline ends. In germline, CDR1 is SGHVS, CDR2 FQNEAQ. CDR3 coding DNA: TGTGCCAGCAACTCCCCCCGGGGAGAGCAGTTCTTC. The encoded protein is CASNSPRGEQFF.

This clone was observed a few times. The chain couples TRBV4-1 to TRBJ2-7; no reliable D call. This CDR3 comprises 14 residues. CDR1 is MGHRA and CDR2 is YSYEKL in the germline V gene. V was pared by 1 base and J by 2 bases, with 9 bases between. CDR3 in amino acids: CASSQGTQTYEQYF. CDR3 bases: TGCGCCAGCAGCCAAGGCACGCAAACCTACGAGCAGTACTTC.

This clone showed up just a few times. The same CDR3 can be traced to other DNA sequences in this sample. This chain joins TRBV5-1 and TRBJ1-3; a weak D match, TRBD1 (5 bases). This CDR3 comprises 13 residues. Trimming left V 4 bases short and J 2 bases short, with 7 bases between. Germline CDR1 reads SGHRS; CDR2 reads YFSETQ. The CDR3 here is CASSGGTGNTIYF. The DNA of the CDR3 is TGCGCCAGCAGCGGGGGGACTGGAAACACCATATATTTT.

The V call is TRBV28, the J call TRBJ2-5; no reliable D call. V gave up 6 bases and J gave up 4 bases, with 9 bases separating them. The CDR3 covers 12 residues. Germline V gives CDR1 MDHEN, CDR2 SYDVKM. CDR3 DNA sequence: TGTGCCAGCAGCGGCCTGGGAGAGACCCAGTACTTC. This translates into CASSGLGETQYF.

V gene TRBV6-4 combines with J gene TRBJ2-1; 7 bases are shared with TRBD2. Germline loops: CDR1 MRHNA, CDR2 SNTAGT. Trimming removed 5 bases from V and 3 bases from J; junction bases left unmatched: 13. This CDR3 region has 17 residues. The CDR3 spells CASSQVLGLADYNEQFF. The DNA of the CDR3 is TGTGCCAGCAGTCAGGTTTTAGGGCTAGCGGACTACAATGAGCAGTTCTTC.

J is TRBJ2-7 and V is TRBV2, with D uncertain. Germline-derived CDR1 and CDR2 are SNHLY and FYNNEI. The CDR3 totals 14 residues. Trimming cost V 7 bases and J 6 bases, with 19 bases left between them. The CDR3 protein is CASTQVRHRLEQYF. CDR3 in DNA: TGTGCCAGCACTCAGGTCAGACACCGCCTCGAGCAGTACTTC.

V and J are TRBV30 and TRBJ1-1, with D tentatively TRBD1 (5 bases). The germline CDR1 and CDR2 sequences are GTSNPN and SVGIG (reference sequence). The CDR3 has 12 amino acids. Trimming left V 3 bases short and J 4 bases short, with 9 bases between. The CDR3 coding sequence is TGTGCCTGGAGACGGGGGTTCACTGAAGCTTTCTTT. Its translation: CAWRRGFTEAFF.

The rearrangement joins TRBV10-3 to TRBJ2-1; TRBD2 matches 11 bases. Unmatched junction bases numbered 25, after V lost 10 bases and J lost 14 bases. The CDR3 is made up of 17 amino acids. The germline CDR1 and CDR2 sequences are ENHRY and SYGVKD. CDR3 DNA: TGTGCCAGCCGGGGGCACGTAACTAGCGGGAGCCTCGATGGCGAGTTCTTC. It specifies CASRGHVTSGSLDGEFF.

This clone was observed a handful of times. This chain connects TRBV30 to TRBJ1-5, with D tentatively TRBD1 (6 bases). Germline lookup yields CDR1 GTSNPN and CDR2 SVGIG (reference sequence). This CDR3 is 17 amino acids long. The V end was cut by 0 bases, the J end by 6 bases, with 21 bases between. CDR3 in amino acids: CAWSVEGGGYRGQPQHF. The CDR3 nucleotides are TGTGCCTGGAGTGTTGAGGGCGGGGGCTATAGAGGTCAGCCCCAGCATTTT.

V gene TRBV7-3 combines with J gene TRBJ2-2, with D uncertain. The CDR3 consists of 12 residues. Germline V gives CDR1 SGHTA, CDR2 FQGTGA. Trimming took 4 bases from V and 5 from J, leaving 5 bases between them. The CDR3, as DNA: TGTGCCAGCAGCTCCCAGACCGGGGAGCTGTTTTTT. Protein: CASSSQTGELFF.

The rearrangement joins TRBV7-2 to TRBJ2-1, with 11 positions matching TRBD2. Germline V gene data show CDR1 as SGHTA and CDR2 as FQGNSA. Unmatched junction bases numbered 6, after V lost 2 bases and J lost 3 bases. The CDR3 is 17 residues long. CDR3 DNA sequence: TGTGCCAGCAGCTTACAGGGACTAGCGGATTTCTACAATGAGCAGTTCTTC. Amino acids: CASSLQGLADFYNEQFF.

The gene calls are TRBV7-9 and TRBJ2-3, with D unresolved. V shed 5 bases and J shed 4 bases, with 10 bases lying between them. CDR1 is SEHNR, CDR2 FQNEAQ, per germline (reference sequence). The CDR3 spans 13 residues. The CDR3 nucleotides are TGTGCCAGCAGCCCAGTCAATTCAGATACGCAGTATTTT. Translated: CASSPVNSDTQYF.

The gene calls are TRBV4-2 and TRBJ2-5; 11 bases map to TRBD2. The CDR3 runs 15 residues. Germline V gene lookup returns CDR1 LGHNA and CDR2 YNFKEQ. V lost 2 bases, J lost 5 bases, and 4 bases stayed unmatched. Written as DNA, the CDR3 is TGTGCCAGCAGCCAACTAGCGGGAGGTGACGAGACCCAGTACTTC. It is translated as CASSQLAGGDETQYF.

V is TRBV29-1 and J is TRBJ2-1; D is tentatively TRBD1 or TRBD2 (5 bases each). With 4 bases removed from V and 10 bases from J, the gap between germline ends came to 11 bases. Germline CDR1 is SQVTM and CDR2 is ANQGSEA. This CDR3 has 11 residues. CDR3 nucleotide sequence: TGCAGCGTTGGGGGGATGGTCGAGCAGTTCTTC. It codes for CSVGGMVEQFF.

This chain uses TRBV4-3 with TRBJ2-2; 7 bases line up with TRBD1. Germline CDR1 reads LGHNA; CDR2 reads YSLEER. The ends lost 4 bases at V and 5 bases at J; junction bases unmatched: 7. This CDR3 contains 15 residues. In DNA form, the CDR3 reads TGCGCCAGCAGCCTTAAGGGGGCCGGGACCGGGGAGCTGTTTTTT. Translation gives CASSLKGAGTGELFF.

In this sample, this clone turned up once. This chain connects TRBV14 to TRBJ2-1, with TRBD2 matching 13 bases. V lost 1 base, J lost 6 bases, and 3 bases stayed unmatched. The CDR3 totals 16 residues. Germline V CDR1 and CDR2: SGHDN, FVKESK. The CDR3 reads CASSQVLAGGPNEQFF. CDR3 DNA: TGTGCCAGCAGCCAAGTACTAGCGGGAGGGCCCAATGAGCAGTTCTTC.

The chain uses TRBV7-3 and TRBJ2-3, with D perhaps TRBD2 (6 bases). The CDR3 spans 13 residues. V lost 5 bases and J 7 bases, leaving 13 bases between the germline ends. Germline V gene lookup returns CDR1 SGHTA and CDR2 FQGTGA. The CDR3 nucleotides read TGTGCCAGCAGCGGATCTCGGGGGAATACGCAGTATTTT. The encoded protein is CASSGSRGNTQYF.

The chain recombines TRBV28 with TRBJ1-5, with D maybe TRBD1 (6 bases). The CDR3 spans 17 residues. The germline V and J ends were trimmed by 6 bases and 7 bases, with 25 bases remaining between them. Per the germline V gene, CDR1 is MDHEN and CDR2 is SYDVKM. The CDR3 loop reads CASREGGGLVAGQPQHF. CDR3 in DNA: TGTGCCAGCAGGGAAGGTGGGGGCTTGGTTGCGGGGCAGCCCCAGCATTTT.

This chain uses TRBV7-9 with TRBJ1-2; tentatively, D is TRBD1 (5 bases). The germline V gene encodes CDR1 SEHNR and CDR2 FQNEAQ (reference sequence). The CDR3 is 13 residues long. Trimming removed 2 bases from V and 5 bases from J, with 9 bases in between. In nucleotides, the CDR3 is TGTGCCAGCAGCTTAAGGGACGGGTATGGCTACACCTTC. As protein: CASSLRDGYGYTF.

The chain recombines TRBV2 with TRBJ2-7, with D possibly matching TRBD1 (6 bases). The CDR3 contains 14 residues. CDR1 and CDR2 (germline): SNHLY, FYNNEI. The V and J ends lost 5 bases and 2 bases respectively, with 13 bases between them. CDR3: CASSYPRGTYEQYF. CDR3 nucleotides: TGTGCCAGCAGTTACCCGAGGGGGACCTACGAGCAGTACTTC.

The rearrangement uses TRBV6-5 and TRBJ2-5; possibly TRBD1 for D (6 bases). This CDR3 comprises 14 residues. Trimming took 10 bases from V and 5 from J, leaving 20 bases between them. The V gene's germline CDR1 is MNHEY and CDR2 SVGAGI. CDR3 amino acids: CATLKGTPEETQYF. CDR3 coding DNA: TGTGCCACCCTAAAGGGGACACCCGAGGAGACCCAGTACTTC.

With regard to this clone: The junction differs from germline at one of its ends, possibly a read error. J is TRBJ2-6 and V is TRBV4-3, with a possible D match to TRBD1 (5 bases). This CDR3 has 14 residues. The germline CDR1 and CDR2 sequences are LGHNA and YSLEER. CDR3 residues: CASSQGSGANVLIF. The DNA for the CDR3 is TGCGCCAGCAGCCAAGGTTCTGGGGCCAACGTCCTGATTTTC.

The chain combines TRBV11-3 with TRBJ2-1; possible D gene TRBD2, 6 bases. CDR1 SGHNT and CDR2 YENEEA come from the germline V gene. Between the trimmed V and J ends, which lost 1 base and 5 bases, there was a span of 6 bases. The CDR3 has 13 residues. As DNA, the CDR3 is TGTGCCAGCAGCTTAGGGGGGGACAATGAGCAGTTCTTC. The encoded protein is CASSLGGDNEQFF.

The chain employs TRBV9 and TRBJ2-5; D is ambiguous. The germline gives CDR1 SGDLS, CDR2 YYNGEE. This CDR3 region has 17 residues. The ends were cut back, 0 bases at V and 1 base at J, with 16 bases in the middle. CDR3 region: CASSVGVTRRIQETQYF. The CDR3, as DNA: TGTGCCAGCAGCGTAGGGGTCACCCGCCGAATCCAAGAGACCCAGTACTTC.

The CDR3 spells CASSQAERDYEQYF. As DNA, the CDR3 is TGCGCCAGCAGCCAAGCAGAGAGAGACTACGAGCAGTACTTC. The chain joins TRBV4-3 to TRBJ2-5, with D hard to call. The end of the DNA aligns better with TRBJ2-7, so the J call may be wrong. The CDR3 length is 14 residues. CDR1 LGHNA and CDR2 YSLEER come from the germline V gene.

The V and J genes are TRBV18 and TRBJ2-7; 7 bases map to TRBD1. Germline V gene lookup returns CDR1 KGHSH and CDR2 LQKENI. There are 14 residues in the CDR3. V shed 3 bases, J shed 1 base, and the junction held 3 bases outside the gene matches. The CDR3 reads CASSPRQGSYEQYF. The CDR3 DNA sequence: TGTGCCAGCTCACCCCGACAGGGATCCTACGAGCAGTACTTC.

The chain uses TRBV6-1 and TRBJ2-1, with TRBD1 as a possible D gene (6 bases). The V gene's germline CDR1 is MNHNS and CDR2 SASEGT. The CDR3 consists of 15 residues. V shed 3 bases and J shed 0 bases, with 9 bases lying between them. CDR3 in amino acids: CASSDRTASYNEQFF. The CDR3 DNA is TGTGCCAGCAGTGATCGGACAGCCTCCTACAATGAGCAGTTCTTC.

The chain carries TRBV7-9 and TRBJ1-2; maybe TRBD1 (5 bases). The CDR3 totals 12 residues. The ends were cut back, 5 bases at V and 8 bases at J, with 12 bases in the middle. Germline lookup yields CDR1 SEHNR and CDR2 FQNEAQ (reference sequence). The chain's CDR3 is CASSPGTDGYTF. The CDR3 region has the DNA TGTGCCAGCAGCCCGGGGACTGACGGCTACACCTTC.

The chain joins TRBV4-3 to TRBJ2-6, with a weak D call TRBD1 (5 bases). CDR3 length: 15 residues. Germline V CDR1 and CDR2: LGHNA, YSLEER. V was trimmed by 4 bases and J by 4 bases, leaving 11 bases between them. The chain's CDR3 is CASSPGSMGANVLTF. The CDR3 DNA sequence: TGCGCCAGCAGCCCAGGGTCTATGGGGGCCAACGTCCTGACTTTC.